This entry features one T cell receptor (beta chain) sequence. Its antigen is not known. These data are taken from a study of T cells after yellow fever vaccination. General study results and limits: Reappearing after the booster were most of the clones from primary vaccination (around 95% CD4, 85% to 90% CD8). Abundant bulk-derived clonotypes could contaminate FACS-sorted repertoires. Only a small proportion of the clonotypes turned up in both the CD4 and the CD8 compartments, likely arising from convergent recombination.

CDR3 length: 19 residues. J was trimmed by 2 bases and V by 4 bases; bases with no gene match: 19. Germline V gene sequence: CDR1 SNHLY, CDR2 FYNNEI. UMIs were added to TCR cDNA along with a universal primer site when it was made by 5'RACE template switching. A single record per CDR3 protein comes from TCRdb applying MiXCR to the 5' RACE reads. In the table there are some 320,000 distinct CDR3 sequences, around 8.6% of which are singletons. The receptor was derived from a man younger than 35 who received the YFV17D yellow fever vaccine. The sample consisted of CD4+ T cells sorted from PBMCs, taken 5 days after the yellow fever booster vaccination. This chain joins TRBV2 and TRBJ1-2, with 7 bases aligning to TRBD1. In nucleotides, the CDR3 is TGTGCCAGCAGTGTCCGCTCCTACTTTCCCAGGGGGACGAACTATGGCTACACCTTC. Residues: CASSVRSYFPRGTNYGYTF.